A single sample gave rise to the 27 T cell receptor beta chains below, sequenced in a study of identical twins (dated by TCRdb to the mid-2010s). The library was produced with 5' RACE. Sequencing relied on an Illumina HiSeq 2000. The raw public data were reprocessed by TCRdb itself: fastp quality trimming at Q25, MiXCR clonotype calling, in-frame beta chains only. Each record represents a unique CDR3 protein, reported with the most common genes and DNA among its rows. This sample holds roughly 250,000 distinct CDR3 sequences; over 11% were observed only once. Of the sample, 7% to 9.5% is held by the ten largest clones. Sequenced material: memory (CD45RO+) T cells sorted from blood. The sample's cell subset or site label is to be understood as: CD45RO+ enriched T cells. The receptors were gathered from a young woman in good health.

The rearrangement links TRBV7-6 to TRBJ2-2, with 7 bases aligning to TRBD1. The length of the CDR3 is 15 residues. Germline V lookup: CDR1 SGHVS, CDR2 FNYEAQ. The V and J ends lost 4 bases and 4 bases, in that order; junction bases with no gene match: 6. In nucleotides, the CDR3 is TGTGCCAGCAGCTACCTGGGACAGCGCACCGGGGAGCTGTTTTTT. Protein: CASSYLGQRTGELFF.

The genes are TRBV28 and TRBJ2-1, with D hard to call. CDR1 and CDR2 from the germline V gene are MDHEN and SYDVKM. The CDR3 contains 14 residues. Trimming pared 10 bases from V and 1 base from J, leaving 14 bases between. CDR3 sequence: CATSPYASYNEQFF. CDR3 in DNA: TGTGCCACCTCCCCCTACGCTTCCTACAATGAGCAGTTCTTC.

This clonotype showed up just a few times. The gene calls are TRBV11-2 and TRBJ2-1; perhaps D is TRBD1 or TRBD2 (5 bases each). This CDR3 has 16 amino acids. Deletions cut 1 base from V and 8 bases from J, with 18 bases between. Germline V gene sequence: CDR1 SGHAT, CDR2 FQNNGV. CDR3 DNA: TGTGCCAGCAGCTTAGTCCCCAGGGTAATCGGGGATGAGCAGTTCTTC. It specifies CASSLVPRVIGDEQFF.

This clonotype was observed at least ten times. This chain links TRBV5-1 with TRBJ1-1, with D possibly being TRBD1 (6 bases). CDR3 length equals 17 residues. Germline values: CDR1 SGHRS, CDR2 YFSETQ. The V and J ends lost 3 bases and 1 base respectively, with 19 bases between them. The CDR3 region is CASSSPRWGAQNTEAFF. The CDR3, as DNA: TGCGCCAGCAGCTCCCCCCGTTGGGGGGCGCAGAACACTGAAGCTTTCTTT.

This chain connects TRBV19 to TRBJ2-4; the match to TRBD2 covers 7 bases. The CDR3 runs to 14 residues. Germline CDR1 and CDR2: LNHDA and SQIVND (reference sequence). V trimming: 7 bases; J trimming: 4 bases; junction bases outside the gene matches: 7. The CDR3 bases are TGTGCCAGTACCCAGCGGGACGGAAAAAACATTCAGTACTTC. Encoded protein: CASTQRDGKNIQYF.

The CDR3 nucleotides are TGCAGTGCCCCGGACGGGAGCCAAGAGACCCAGTACTTC. Translating it yields CSAPDGSQETQYF. This chain uses TRBV20-1 with TRBJ2-5; perhaps TRBD2 as D (6 bases). V was shortened by 6 bases and J by 1 base, with 12 bases between the two germline ends. Per germline, CDR1 DFQATT and CDR2 SNEGSKA (reference sequence). The CDR3 is made up of 13 amino acids.

The table lists this clonotype with a few counts. The V and J genes are TRBV27 and TRBJ2-5; D is ambiguous. The CDR3 totals 14 residues. Trimming took off 1 base at V and 5 bases at J, with 11 bases between the two ends. Germline assignment: CDR1 MNHEY and CDR2 SMNVEV (reference sequence). CDR3 residues: CASSLLYMGETQYF. The CDR3 region has the DNA TGTGCCAGCAGTTTATTATACATGGGGGAGACCCAGTACTTC.

The rearrangement joins TRBV20-1 to TRBJ2-1; 8 bases agree with TRBD2. CDR1 and CDR2 from the germline V gene are DFQATT and SNEGSKA (reference sequence). This CDR3 is 15 amino acids long. V dropped 0 bases and J dropped 4; count of bases not matched to a gene: 5. Written as DNA, the CDR3 is TGCAGTGCTAGAGATTGGGGACTAGGGTACAATGAGCAGTTCTTC. As protein: CSARDWGLGYNEQFF.

This clonotype was recorded at least ten times. The chain links TRBV27 to TRBJ1-1, with D possibly being TRBD1 (6 bases). V lost 5 bases, J lost 7 bases, and 14 bases lay in between. CDR3 length equals 13 residues. CDR1 is MNHEY and CDR2 is SMNVEV in the germline V gene (reference sequence). The CDR3 loop reads CASSPLGGREAFF. The CDR3 bases are TGTGCCAGCAGTCCCCTGGGGGGGCGTGAAGCTTTCTTT.

This clonotype was observed a handful of times. The J gene is TRBJ1-5, the V gene TRBV6-1; the match to TRBD1 covers 8 bases. CDR1 and CDR2 from the germline V gene are MNHNS and SASEGT. The J segment lost 6 bases and the V segment lost 4 bases, leaving 8 bases of the junction unmatched. The CDR3 consists of 15 residues. CDR3 DNA sequence: TGTGCCAGCAGTGTTCAGACAGGGGAAGGTCAGCCCCAGCATTTT. It translates to CASSVQTGEGQPQHF.

There are a few counts of this clonotype. This likely came from a read error, as a far larger clone is one base away. The V and J genes are TRBV2 and TRBJ2-7, with D maybe TRBD1 (5 bases). Germline CDR1 and CDR2: SNHLY and FYNNEI. Between the trimmed V and J ends, which lost 4 bases and 2 bases, there was a span of 6 bases. This CDR3 is built from 12 residues. The CDR3 here is CASSATAYEQYF. In DNA form, the CDR3 reads TGTGCCAGCAGTGCGACAGCCTACGAGCAGTACTTC.

This clonotype has more than one count but fewer than ten. This sequence joins TRBV18 and TRBJ1-4; TRBD1 is a possible D gene (6 bases). V shed 3 bases and J shed 8 bases, with 19 bases lying between them. Germline V gives CDR1 KGHSH, CDR2 LQKENI. This CDR3 has 16 residues. CDR3 loop: CASSPRAGGGGEKLFF. CDR3 coding DNA: TGTGCCAGCTCACCTAGGGCCGGAGGGGGAGGCGAAAAACTGTTTTTT.

This clonotype has only a few counts. The CDR3 DNA sequence: TGTGCCAGCAGCTCTCTGGGTAGTTATTACAATGAGCAGTTCTTC. Protein sequence: CASSSLGSYYNEQFF. V usage is TRBV5-6 and J usage is TRBJ2-1, with unresolved D. Germline CDR1 and CDR2: SGHDT and YYEEEE. The CDR3 loop spans 15 amino acids. The V and J ends lost 3 bases and 4 bases respectively, with 14 bases between them.

This clonotype was found a few times. The chain joins TRBV3-1 to TRBJ1-3, with D tentatively TRBD1 (5 bases). V was trimmed by 3 bases and J by 1 base, leaving 16 bases between them. CDR3 size: 17 residues. Germline CDR1 and CDR2: LGHDT and YNNKEL (reference sequence). The CDR3 reads CASSHRRDPGSGNTIYF. In DNA form, the CDR3 reads TGTGCCAGCAGCCACAGGAGGGACCCGGGGTCTGGAAACACCATATATTTT. The entire variable domain, with the rest obtained from reference TRBV3-1 and TRBJ1-3, is as follows: DTAVSQTPKYLVTQMGNDKSIKCEQNLGHDTMYWYKQDSKKFLKIMFSYNNKELIINETVPNRFSPKSPDKAHLNLHINSLELGDSAVYFCASSHRRDPGSGNTIYFGEGSWLTVV.

The chain uses TRBV4-3 and TRBJ2-2; 8 bases are a match to TRBD1. The CDR3 is made up of 14 amino acids. Germline V gene sequence: CDR1 LGHNA, CDR2 YSLEER. Germline trimming cut 4 bases from V and 5 bases from J; bases unmatched to any gene: 3. The CDR3 nucleotides are TGCGCCAGCAGCCCTACAGGGGGAACCGGGGAGCTGTTTTTT. It is translated as CASSPTGGTGELFF.

The genes are TRBV3-1 and TRBJ1-2; D is ambiguous. The CDR3 sequence is 14 residues long. Germline-derived CDR1 and CDR2 are LGHDT and YNNKEL (reference sequence). Trimming stripped 4 bases from V and 8 bases from J, with 17 bases between. CDR3 amino acids: CASSLRRSGSGYTF. Here the CDR3 DNA reads TGTGCCAGCAGCCTTCGGAGGAGTGGGTCGGGCTACACCTTC. Together with reference TRBV3-1 and TRBJ1-2, the CDR3 gives the full variable domain: DTAVSQTPKYLVTQMGNDKSIKCEQNLGHDTMYWYKQDSKKFLKIMFSYNNKELIINETVPNRFSPKSPDKAHLNLHINSLELGDSAVYFCASSLRRSGSGYTFGSGTRLTVV.

This clonotype occurred many times. The J gene is TRBJ1-6, the V gene TRBV7-8, with 8 bases lining up with TRBD1. Trimming removed 5 bases from V and 10 bases from J; junction bases left unmatched: 7. CDR1 SGHVS and CDR2 FQNEAQ come from the germline V gene. This CDR3 contains 14 residues. The CDR3 reads CASSPGQGGSPLHF. CDR3 nucleotides: TGTGCCAGCAGCCCAGGACAGGGAGGCTCACCCCTCCACTTT. Complete variable domain (other parts from reference TRBV7-8 and TRBJ1-6): GAGVSQSPRYKVAKRGQDVALRCDPISGHVSLFWYQQALGQGPEFLTYFQNEAQLDKSGLPSDRFFAERPEGSVSTLKIQRTQQEDSAVYLCASSPGQGGSPLHFGNGTRLTVT.

In this sample, this clonotype turned up many times. The chain uses TRBV12-3 or TRBV12-4 and TRBJ2-2, with TRBD1 matching 8 bases. Trimming at V came to 5 bases and at J to 4 bases, leaving 6 bases not matched to a gene. The CDR3 extends over 15 amino acids. CDR3 bases: TGTGCCAGCAGTCCCAGGGGGCGCGGCACCGGGGAGCTGTTTTTT. Its translation is CASSPRGRGTGELFF.

V gene TRBV18 combines with J gene TRBJ1-1; D not certain. Germline lookup yields CDR1 KGHSH and CDR2 LQKENI. Trimming cost V 2 bases and J 5 bases, with 6 bases left between them. The CDR3 length is 12 residues. The CDR3 coding sequence is TGTGCCAGCTCACCAAGTAGTACTGAAGCTTTCTTT. Amino acid sequence: CASSPSSTEAFF.

This chain uses TRBV18 with TRBJ1-2; D unresolved. The germline CDR1 and CDR2 sequences are KGHSH and LQKENI. V gave up 6 bases and J gave up 3 bases, with 8 bases separating them. The CDR3 contains 12 residues. The CDR3 reads CASSAVYYGYTF. The CDR3 DNA follows: TGTGCCAGCTCCGCCGTATACTATGGCTACACCTTC.

The chain has TRBV4-3 and TRBJ2-5; the D is unclear. Trimming stripped 0 bases from V and 5 bases from J, with 16 bases between. This CDR3 region has 16 residues. Looked up from germline, CDR1 is LGHNA and CDR2 is YSLEER. In DNA form, the CDR3 reads TGCGCCAGCAGCCAAGATTCTCGGTCCCTCTGGGAGACCCAGTACTTC. This codes for CASSQDSRSLWETQYF.

The table lists this clonotype with a few counts. This sequence joins TRBV20-1 and TRBJ2-5; TRBD2 aligns across 7 bases. Germline loops: CDR1 DFQATT, CDR2 SNEGSKA (reference sequence). The trim removed 3 bases at V and 5 bases at J, leaving 12 bases unmatched. The CDR3 consists of 15 residues. The CDR3 DNA is TGCAGTGCTAGGAACTGGGACGGGGAGGGGGAGACCCAGTACTTC. Amino acids: CSARNWDGEGETQYF.

The rearrangement links TRBV10-2 to TRBJ2-1; 7 positions agree with TRBD1. Germline loops: CDR1 WSHSY, CDR2 SAAADI. The trim removed 2 bases at V and 7 bases at J, leaving 8 bases unmatched. The CDR3 runs to 15 residues. CDR3 region: CASSEPQGVGNEQFF. The CDR3 nucleotides are TGCGCCAGCAGTGAGCCCCAGGGGGTAGGGAATGAGCAGTTCTTC.

The sample holds a few counts of this clonotype. CDR3 sequence reads: CSASTQGRLADTQYF. Written as DNA, the CDR3 is TGCAGTGCTAGCACCCAGGGGAGGCTGGCAGATACGCAGTATTTT. This chain uses TRBV20-1 with TRBJ2-3; D may correspond to TRBD1 or TRBD2 (6 bases each). Germline CDR1 DFQATT, CDR2 SNEGSKA (reference sequence). The CDR3 consists of 15 residues. V gave up 3 bases and J gave up 4 bases, with 17 bases separating them.

The chain combines TRBV7-2 with TRBJ2-3, with 8 bases lining up with TRBD2. Losses at the gene ends were 10 bases for V and 4 bases for J; bases not matched to a gene: 10. The CDR3 runs to 14 residues. Germline V gene lookup returns CDR1 SGHTA and CDR2 FQGNSA. The CDR3 region is CATAGGGGADTQYF. In DNA, the CDR3 is TGTGCCACCGCGGGGGGAGGAGGGGCAGATACGCAGTATTTT.

This clonotype came up many times. This chain joins TRBV6-1 and TRBJ2-3; possible D gene TRBD2, 6 bases. The ends were cut back, 5 bases at V and 0 bases at J, with 9 bases in the middle. The CDR3 is 14 residues long. Germline CDR1 MNHNS, CDR2 SASEGT. The CDR3 is CASSLATSTDTQYF. The DNA for the CDR3 is TGTGCCAGCAGTCTAGCGACCAGCACAGATACGCAGTATTTT.

The chain combines TRBV15 with TRBJ2-3; weak D call: TRBD1 (6 bases). Between the trimmed V and J ends, which lost 4 bases and 2 bases, there was a span of 13 bases. The germline V gene encodes CDR1 LNHNV and CDR2 YYDKDF (reference sequence). CDR3 length: 15 amino acids. CDR3 in DNA: TGTGCCACCAGCACTAGGACAGAACCCACAGATACGCAGTATTTT. Encoded protein: CATSTRTEPTDTQYF.